The entry that follows covers one T cell receptor (beta chain) sequence. Its target is not known. cDNA reverse transcribed from extracted RNA served as the sequencing template. Only in-frame clones appear in the TCRdb table, and some are missing; sequencing was by immunoSEQ multiplex PCR. The table lists around 86,000 clones, 60% to 80% of them singletons. V lost 0 bases, J lost 8 bases, and 8 bases lay in between. Germline values: CDR1 SQVTM, CDR2 ANQGSEA. The CDR3 totals 12 residues. The sample originates from a study of CD8+ T cells in alopecia areata. Study background: Tofacitinib administration to treated patients was oral, at 5 to 10 mg twice daily. Study-wide points: On tofacitinib, scalp clonality and expanded CD8+ clones among top 100 fell significantly. Scalp sample sequencing also detects resident alphabeta T cells of normal skin. Between patients, shared TCR sequences were less clear than in mice. This was possibly due in part to HLA diversity in the patient population.

The treatment here: oral pan-JAK inhibitor, 5-10 mg twice daily. The chain carries TRBV29-1 and TRBJ2-1, with TRBD1 as a possible D gene (5 bases). This TCR was sampled from a human donor with alopecia areata. The source material was CD8+ T cells sorted from blood, sampled at roughly week 45, from a patient treated with tofacitinib. CDR3 loop: CSVEEWGDEQFF. The CDR3, as DNA: TGCAGCGTTGAAGAATGGGGCGATGAGCAGTTCTTC.